The present entry profiles one TCR beta chain with its context. Its specificity is not known. The data derive from a study of T cell responses to AZD1222 COVID-19 vaccine. For the study at large: Combined were second doses at about 4 or about 12 weeks.

Findings of the study overall: Seropositive AZD1222 recipients at baseline numbered only six or seven.

TCRdb's copy holds only in-frame clones and misses some; the assay was immunoSEQ multiplex PCR. The data hold about 140,000 clones, with about nine tenths observed a single time. The germline V and J ends were trimmed by 5 bases and 8 bases, with 19 bases remaining between them. The CDR3 is 15 residues long. CDR1 and CDR2 from the germline V gene are KGHSH and LQKENI. This TCR was sampled from an adult in good health. Sequenced material: peripheral blood, taken on day 0 of AZD1222 vaccination. The genes are TRBV18 and TRBJ2-1; a weak D match, TRBD2 (6 bases). The CDR3 nucleotides read TGTGCCAGCTCATCCGGAGGGCAGGGAATCGATGAGCAGTTCTTC. As protein: CASSSGGQGIDEQFF.